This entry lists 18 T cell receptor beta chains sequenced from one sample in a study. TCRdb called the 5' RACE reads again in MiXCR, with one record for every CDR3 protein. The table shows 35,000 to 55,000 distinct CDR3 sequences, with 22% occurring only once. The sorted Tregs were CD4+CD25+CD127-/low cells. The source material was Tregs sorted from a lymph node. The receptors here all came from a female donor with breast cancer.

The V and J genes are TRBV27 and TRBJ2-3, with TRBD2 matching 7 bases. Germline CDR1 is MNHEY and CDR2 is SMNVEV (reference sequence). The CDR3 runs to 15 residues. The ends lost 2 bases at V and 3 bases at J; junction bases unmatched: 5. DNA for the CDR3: TGTGCCAGCAGTTTACGGGCGGGAGATACAGATACGCAGTATTTT. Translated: CASSLRAGDTDTQYF.

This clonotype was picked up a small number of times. The CDR3 nucleotides read TGTGCCAGCTCAACCGGGACTAGCGGAGATACGCAGTATTTT. It yields the protein CASSTGTSGDTQYF. The chain has TRBV18 and TRBJ2-3; TRBD2 aligns across 11 bases. CDR1 and CDR2 (germline): KGHSH, LQKENI. CDR3 length: 14 amino acids. Trimming took 5 bases from V and 5 from J; bases not matched to a gene: 3.

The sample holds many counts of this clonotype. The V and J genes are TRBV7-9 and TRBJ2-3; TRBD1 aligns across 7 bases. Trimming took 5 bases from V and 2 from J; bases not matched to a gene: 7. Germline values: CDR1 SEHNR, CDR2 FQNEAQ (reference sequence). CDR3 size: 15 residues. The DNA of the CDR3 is TGTGCCAGCAGCCTGGACAGGTGGGCCACAGATACGCAGTATTTT. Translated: CASSLDRWATDTQYF.

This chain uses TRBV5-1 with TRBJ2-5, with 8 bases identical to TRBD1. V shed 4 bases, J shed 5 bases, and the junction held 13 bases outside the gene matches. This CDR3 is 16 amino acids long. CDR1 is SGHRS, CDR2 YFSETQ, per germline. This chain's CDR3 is CASSGAAGGSRETQYF. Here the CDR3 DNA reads TGCGCCAGCAGCGGAGCGGCAGGGGGCAGCAGGGAGACCCAGTACTTC.

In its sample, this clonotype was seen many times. The CDR3 protein is CASSFQGTNEQFF. CDR3 DNA: TGTGCCAGCAGCTTCCAGGGGACTAATGAGCAGTTCTTC. The chain employs TRBV7-2 and TRBJ2-1; D assignment may be TRBD1 or TRBD2 (6 bases each). The CDR3 is made up of 13 amino acids. Germline V lookup: CDR1 SGHTA, CDR2 FQGNSA. Trimming took off 3 bases at V and 7 bases at J, with 10 bases between the two ends.

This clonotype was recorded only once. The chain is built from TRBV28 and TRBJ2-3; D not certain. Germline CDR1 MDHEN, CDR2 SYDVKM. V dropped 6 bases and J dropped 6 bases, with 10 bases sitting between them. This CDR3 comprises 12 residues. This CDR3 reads CASRSPDDTQYF. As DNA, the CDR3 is TGTGCCAGCAGAAGCCCGGACGATACGCAGTATTTT.

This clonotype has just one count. CDR3 coding DNA: TGTGCCAGCAGTAAAGGACAGGGGCAAGAGACCCAGTACTTC. Translation: CASSKGQGQETQYF. This chain joins TRBV2 and TRBJ2-5; 9 bases match TRBD1. The V gene's germline CDR1 is SNHLY and CDR2 FYNNEI. V shed 5 bases, J shed 2 bases, and the junction held 3 bases outside the gene matches. The CDR3 covers 14 residues.

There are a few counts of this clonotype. CDR3 DNA: TGCAGGGGCGATGGCTACACCTTC. As protein: CRGDGYTF. V gene TRBV29-1 combines with J gene TRBJ1-2, with no clear D. The CDR3 spans 8 residues. Germline V lookup: CDR1 SQVTM, CDR2 ANQGSEA.

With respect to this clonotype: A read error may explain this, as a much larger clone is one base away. The CDR3 coding sequence is TGTACCAGCAGCTTAACGGGAGGGACAGATACGCAGTATTTT. As protein: CTSSLTGGTDTQYF. The chain combines TRBV7-3 with TRBJ2-3; 8 bases align to TRBD2. The CDR3 has 14 residues. The germline V gene has CDR1 SGHTA and CDR2 FQGTGA.

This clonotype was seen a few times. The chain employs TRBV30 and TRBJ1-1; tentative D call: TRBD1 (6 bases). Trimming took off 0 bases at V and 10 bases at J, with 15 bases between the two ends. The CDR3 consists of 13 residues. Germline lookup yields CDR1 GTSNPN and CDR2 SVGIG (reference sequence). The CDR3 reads CAWSVPGGRRAFF. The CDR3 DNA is TGTGCCTGGAGTGTACCGGGGGGGCGTCGAGCTTTCTTT.

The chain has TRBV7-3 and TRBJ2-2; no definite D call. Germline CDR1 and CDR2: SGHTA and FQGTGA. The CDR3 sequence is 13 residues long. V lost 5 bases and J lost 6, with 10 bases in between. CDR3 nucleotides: TGTGCCAGCAGCCCACCAGGTTCCGGGGAGCTGTTTTTT. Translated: CASSPPGSGELFF.

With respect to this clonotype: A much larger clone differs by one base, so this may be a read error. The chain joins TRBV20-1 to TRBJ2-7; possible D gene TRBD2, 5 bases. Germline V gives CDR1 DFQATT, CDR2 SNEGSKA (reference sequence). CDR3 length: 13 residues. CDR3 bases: TGCAGTGCTAGAGACGCGGGTCCCTACGGGCAGTACTTC. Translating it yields CSARDAGPYGQYF.

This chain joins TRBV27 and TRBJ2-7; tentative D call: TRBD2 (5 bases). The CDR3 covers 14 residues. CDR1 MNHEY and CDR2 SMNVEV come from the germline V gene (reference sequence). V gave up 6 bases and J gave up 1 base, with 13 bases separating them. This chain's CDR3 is CASRDFIDSYEQYF. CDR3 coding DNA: TGTGCCAGCAGGGACTTCATCGATTCCTACGAGCAGTACTTC.

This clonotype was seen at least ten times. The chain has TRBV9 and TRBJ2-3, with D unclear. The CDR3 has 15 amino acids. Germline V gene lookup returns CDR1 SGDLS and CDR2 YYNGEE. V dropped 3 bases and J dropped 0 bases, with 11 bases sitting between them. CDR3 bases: TGTGCCAGCAGCGCCCGGACGGACAGCACAGATACGCAGTATTTT. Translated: CASSARTDSTDTQYF.

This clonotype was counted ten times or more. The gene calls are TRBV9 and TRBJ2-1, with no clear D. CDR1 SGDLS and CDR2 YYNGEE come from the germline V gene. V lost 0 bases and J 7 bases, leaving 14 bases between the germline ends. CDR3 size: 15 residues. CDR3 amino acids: CASSVAGRWGNEQFF. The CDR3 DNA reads TGTGCCAGCAGCGTAGCTGGACGCTGGGGAAATGAGCAGTTCTTC.

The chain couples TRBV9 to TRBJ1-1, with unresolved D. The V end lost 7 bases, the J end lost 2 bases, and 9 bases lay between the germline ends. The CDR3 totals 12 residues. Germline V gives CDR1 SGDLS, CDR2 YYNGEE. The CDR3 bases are TGTGCCAGCGCTCGAGATAACACTGAAGCTTTCTTT. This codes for CASARDNTEAFF.

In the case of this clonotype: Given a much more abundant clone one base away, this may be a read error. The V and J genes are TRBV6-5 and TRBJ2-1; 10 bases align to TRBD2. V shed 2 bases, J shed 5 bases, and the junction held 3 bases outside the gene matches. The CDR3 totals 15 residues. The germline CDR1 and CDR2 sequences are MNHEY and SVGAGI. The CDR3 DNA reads TGTGCCAGCAGTTACGCTAGCGGGAGTGACAATGAGCAGTTCTTC. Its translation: CASSYASGSDNEQFF.

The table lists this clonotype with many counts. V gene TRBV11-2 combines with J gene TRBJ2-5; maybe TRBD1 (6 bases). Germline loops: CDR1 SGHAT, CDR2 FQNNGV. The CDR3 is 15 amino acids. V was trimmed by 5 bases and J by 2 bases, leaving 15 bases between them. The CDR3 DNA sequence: TGTGCCAGCAGCCCCCCAGGGGCAGGGCAAGAGACCCAGTACTTC. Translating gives CASSPPGAGQETQYF.